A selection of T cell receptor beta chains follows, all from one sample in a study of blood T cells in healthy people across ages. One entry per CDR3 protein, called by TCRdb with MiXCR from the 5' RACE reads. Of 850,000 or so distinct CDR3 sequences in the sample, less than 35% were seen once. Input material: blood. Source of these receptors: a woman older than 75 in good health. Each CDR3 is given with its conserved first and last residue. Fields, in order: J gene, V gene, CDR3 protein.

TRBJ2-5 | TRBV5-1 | CASSNGDRQETQYF
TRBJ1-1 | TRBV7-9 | CASSRQVVKNTEAFF
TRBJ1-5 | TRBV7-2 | CASSLLPGQGSGYQPQHF
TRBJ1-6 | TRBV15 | CATSRDRVNSPLHF
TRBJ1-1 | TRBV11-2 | CASSLAGGPAFF
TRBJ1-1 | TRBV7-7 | CASGEGQQNTEAFF
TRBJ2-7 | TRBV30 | CAWSRTGYEQYF
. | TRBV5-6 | CASRSDRVLGEQYF
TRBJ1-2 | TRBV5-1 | CASSLWSGGEDGYTF
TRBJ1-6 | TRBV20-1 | CSGDRFSSYNSPLHF
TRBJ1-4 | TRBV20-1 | CSVPGQGKNKLFF
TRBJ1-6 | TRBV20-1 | CSASASSYNSPLHF
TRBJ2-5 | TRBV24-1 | CATSDRTSRDQETQYF
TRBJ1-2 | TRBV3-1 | CASSLRQGSYGYTF
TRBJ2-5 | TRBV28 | CASSDFPWGETQYF
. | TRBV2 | CASSDSWGAYDEQYF
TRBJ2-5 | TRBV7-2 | CASSLAPSGTETQYF
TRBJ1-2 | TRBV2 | CASRAGGDPYGYTF
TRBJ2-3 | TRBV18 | CASSPNRQGVRDTQYF
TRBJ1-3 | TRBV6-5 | CASSYSGSLSQPTSGNTIYF
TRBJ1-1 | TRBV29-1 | CSAQGGFTEAFF
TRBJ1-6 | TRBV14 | CASSQDSVVGGRSPLHF
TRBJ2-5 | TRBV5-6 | CASSWIGGQETQYF
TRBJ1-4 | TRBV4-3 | CASSQGGTGDEKLFF
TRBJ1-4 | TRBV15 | CATSRDRGDEKLFF
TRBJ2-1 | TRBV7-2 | CASSSPGLGVNEQFF
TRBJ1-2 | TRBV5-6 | CASGRRSEEGYTF
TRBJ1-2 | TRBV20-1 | CSAPTGGAHYGYTF
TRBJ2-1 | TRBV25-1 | CASSVMDRDHNEQFF
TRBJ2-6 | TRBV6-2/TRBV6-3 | CASSSPRVESSGANVLTF
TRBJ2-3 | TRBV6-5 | CASRLLAMKSTDTQYF
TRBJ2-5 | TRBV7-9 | CASSLRLKASGFQETQYF
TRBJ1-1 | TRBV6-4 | CASSQPGEPTEAFF
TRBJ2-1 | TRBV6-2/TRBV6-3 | CASRETGTNNEQFF
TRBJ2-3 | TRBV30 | CAWSVRLVAITDTQYF
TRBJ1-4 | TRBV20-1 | CSARGGGNEKLFF
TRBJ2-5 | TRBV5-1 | CASSLTAGGAGSEQYF
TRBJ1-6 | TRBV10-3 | CAIRGKTGVDSPLHF
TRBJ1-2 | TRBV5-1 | CASSLVGHGYTF
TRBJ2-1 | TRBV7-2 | CASSSGTSGGERQFF
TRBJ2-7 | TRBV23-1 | CASSQPRASYEQYF
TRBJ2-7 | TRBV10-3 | CAIKQGTSYEQYF
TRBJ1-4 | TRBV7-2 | CASSTRQGAGAGEKLFF
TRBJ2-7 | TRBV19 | CASSTATGGASYEQYF
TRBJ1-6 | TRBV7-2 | CASSLASQPQSPLHF
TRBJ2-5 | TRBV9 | CASSETAETQYF